This T cell receptor beta chain came from a study of T cell responses to AZD1222 COVID-19 vaccine. Trimming removed 1 base from V and 3 bases from J, with 9 bases in between. CDR3 length: 14 residues. Germline CDR1 is PRHDT and CDR2 is FYEKMQ (reference sequence). Findings of the study overall: Receipt of two AZD1222 doses was followed by a rise in Spike-specific TCR breadth and depth. Baseline seropositivity characterized only a handful of AZD1222 recipients.

Profiled with immunoSEQ multiplex PCR; TCRdb holds only in-frame clones, not every one. The sample has more than 85,000 clones, about 89% seen once; the top ten hold around 17%. Remarks on this clone: Antigen: not known.

This sequence was found in an adult in good health. The source was peripheral blood, collected on day 0 of AZD1222 vaccination. The chain combines TRBV13 with TRBJ1-1; no reliable D call. The CDR3 is CASSLAPGDTEAFF. The CDR3 DNA follows: TGTGCCAGCAGCTTAGCGCCAGGAGACACTGAAGCTTTCTTT.